Detailed here is one T cell receptor beta chain. Antigen unknown. TCRdb's table, derived via immunoSEQ multiplex PCR, lists solely in-frame clones and lacks some. The data show about 3,400 clones, roughly 70% seen once. These data come from a study of immune evolution from preneoplasia to lung adenocarcinoma. Study-wide results and caveats: Top clone share appeared to fall from AAH through AIS, MIA, adenocarcinoma. Compared with EGFR-mutant or double wild-type lesions, KRAS-mutant nodules were more clonal.

After removal of 6 bases from V and 2 bases from J, the junction contained 4 bases not matched to a gene. CDR3 length: 16 residues. Germline V gene sequence: CDR1 LGHNA, CDR2 YNFKEQ. Resections took place in Japan or China from about 2013 to 2018. The chain couples TRBV4-2 to TRBJ2-3; 14 bases match TRBD2. The specimen sequenced was FFPE lung adenocarcinoma in situ tissue. The sequence was collected from a person aged 55 to 79 with lung adenocarcinoma. The CDR3 DNA sequence: TGTGCCAGCAGTCGGACTAGCGGGGGGAACACAGATACGCAGTATTTT. This encodes CASSRTSGGNTDTQYF.